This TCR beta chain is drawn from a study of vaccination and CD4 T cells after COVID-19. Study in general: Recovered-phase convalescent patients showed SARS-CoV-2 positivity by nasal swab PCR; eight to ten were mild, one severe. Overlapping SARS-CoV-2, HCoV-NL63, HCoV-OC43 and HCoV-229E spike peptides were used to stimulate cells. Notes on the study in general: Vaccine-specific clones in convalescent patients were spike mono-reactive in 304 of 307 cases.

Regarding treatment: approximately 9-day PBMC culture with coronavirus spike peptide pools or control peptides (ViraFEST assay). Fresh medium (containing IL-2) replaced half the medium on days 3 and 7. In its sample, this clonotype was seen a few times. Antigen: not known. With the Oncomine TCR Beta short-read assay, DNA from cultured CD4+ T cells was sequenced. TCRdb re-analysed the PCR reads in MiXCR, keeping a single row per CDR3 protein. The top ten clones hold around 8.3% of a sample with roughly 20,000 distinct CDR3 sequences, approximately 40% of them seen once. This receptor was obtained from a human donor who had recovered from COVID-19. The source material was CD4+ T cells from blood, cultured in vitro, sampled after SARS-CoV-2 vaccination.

For the CDR3, the DNA is TGTGCCAGCAGCGTCACTACGTGGCAGGGGAAACAAGAGACCCAGTACTTC. This sequence encodes CASSVTTWQGKQETQYF. The chain combines TRBV21-1 with TRBJ2-5; the tabulated D call, TRBD1, remains unverified against the DNA. TRBV21-1 has pseudogene status. This CDR3 region has 17 residues.